This T cell receptor beta chain was captured in a study of CD8 T cells in Susac syndrome. CD8+ and CD4+ T cells taken from blood had their TCR beta sequenced. FACS enriched CD8+ TEMRA cells, while bulk CD8+ and CD4+ were negatively isolated. Random hexamers were used to reverse transcribe an amount of roughly 0.5 to 1 ug RNA. Coverage of TCR beta CDR3 amplification by immunoSEQ multiplex PCR extended to 54 Vbeta and 13 Jbeta. Each CDR3 protein gets one entry after TCRdb re-called the immunoSEQ multiplex PCR reads with MiXCR. The repertoire includes more than 95,000 distinct CDR3 sequences, just under 95% of them detected once, and about 0.087% sits in the top ten. CDR1 DFQATT and CDR2 SNEGSKA come from the germline V gene (reference sequence). The V end lost 0 bases, the J end lost 0 bases, and 15 bases lay between the germline ends. The CDR3 has 16 amino acids.

The receptor's source is a human donor with multiple sclerosis. J is TRBJ2-7 and V is TRBV20-1, with D perhaps matching TRBD2 (7 bases). The specimen was CD4+ T cells from PBMCs. The CDR3 loop reads CSARDMGGQLSYEQYF. For the CDR3, the DNA is TGCAGTGCTAGAGATATGGGGGGGCAACTCTCCTACGAGCAGTACTTC.